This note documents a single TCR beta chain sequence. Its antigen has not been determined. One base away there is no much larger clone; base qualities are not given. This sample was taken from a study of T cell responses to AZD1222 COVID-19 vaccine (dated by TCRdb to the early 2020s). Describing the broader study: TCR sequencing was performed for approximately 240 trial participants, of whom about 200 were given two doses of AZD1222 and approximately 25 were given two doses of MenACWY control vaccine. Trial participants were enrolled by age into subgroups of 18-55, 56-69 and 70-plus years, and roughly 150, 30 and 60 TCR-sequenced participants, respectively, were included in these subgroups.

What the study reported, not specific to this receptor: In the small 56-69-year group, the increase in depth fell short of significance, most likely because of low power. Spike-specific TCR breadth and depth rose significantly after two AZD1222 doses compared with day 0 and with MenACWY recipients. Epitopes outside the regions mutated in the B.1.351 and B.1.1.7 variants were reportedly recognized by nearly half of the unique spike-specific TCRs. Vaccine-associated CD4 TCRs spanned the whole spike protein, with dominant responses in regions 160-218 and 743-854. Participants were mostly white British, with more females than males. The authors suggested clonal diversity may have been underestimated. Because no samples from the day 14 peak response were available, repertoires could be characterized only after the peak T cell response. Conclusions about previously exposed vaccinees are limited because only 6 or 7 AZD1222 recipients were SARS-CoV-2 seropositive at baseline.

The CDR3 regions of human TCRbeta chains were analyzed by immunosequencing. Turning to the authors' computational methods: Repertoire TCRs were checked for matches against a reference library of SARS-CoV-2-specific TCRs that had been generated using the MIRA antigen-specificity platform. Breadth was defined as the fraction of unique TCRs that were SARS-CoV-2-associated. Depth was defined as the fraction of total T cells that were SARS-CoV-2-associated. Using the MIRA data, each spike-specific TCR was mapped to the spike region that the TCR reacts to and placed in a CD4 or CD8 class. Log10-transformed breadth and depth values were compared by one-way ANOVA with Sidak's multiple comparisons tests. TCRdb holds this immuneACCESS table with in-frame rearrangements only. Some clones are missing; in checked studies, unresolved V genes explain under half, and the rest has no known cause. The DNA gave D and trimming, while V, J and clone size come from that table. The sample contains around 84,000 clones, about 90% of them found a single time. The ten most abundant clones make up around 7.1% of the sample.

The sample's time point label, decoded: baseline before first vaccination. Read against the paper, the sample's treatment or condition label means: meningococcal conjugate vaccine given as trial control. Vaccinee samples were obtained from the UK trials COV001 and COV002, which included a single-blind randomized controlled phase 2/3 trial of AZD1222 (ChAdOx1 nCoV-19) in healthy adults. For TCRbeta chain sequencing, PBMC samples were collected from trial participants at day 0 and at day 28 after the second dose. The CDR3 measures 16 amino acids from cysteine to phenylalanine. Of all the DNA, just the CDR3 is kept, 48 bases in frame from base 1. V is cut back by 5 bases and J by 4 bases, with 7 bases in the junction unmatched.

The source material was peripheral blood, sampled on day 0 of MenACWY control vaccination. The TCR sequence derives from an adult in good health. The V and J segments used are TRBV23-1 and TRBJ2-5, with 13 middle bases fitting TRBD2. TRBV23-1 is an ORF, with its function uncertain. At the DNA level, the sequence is TGCGCCAGCAGTAAAAGACTAGCGGGAGGCTTAGAGACCCAGTACTTC. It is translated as CASSKRLAGGLETQYF.